The T cell receptor beta chain described here comes from a study of blood T cell repertoires in COVID-19. Overall study context: The samples span acute and convalescent COVID-19 from the United States, Italy and Spain. T cells, B-cell-depleted T cells, or PBMCs provided the cDNA or gDNA that served as material.

Repertoires were generated with immunoSEQ multiplex PCR, while TCRdb's copy carries only in-frame clones and drops some. This sample carries more than 150,000 clones, 70% to 80% of them seen once, and the ten largest clones take about 18%. From germline, CDR1 is SGHTS and CDR2 YDEGEE. V was cut by 4 bases and J by 2 bases, with 13 bases left in between. CDR3 size: 15 residues. The source of this sequence is a woman between 50 and 59 years old who had recovered from COVID-19. The chain recombines TRBV5-8 with TRBJ1-3; D is possibly TRBD1 (6 bases). Sequences were obtained from PBMCs or T cells enriched from blood (not recorded which). CDR3 region: CASSRGAITGNTIYF. The CDR3 region has the DNA TGTGCCAGCAGCCGGGGGGCAATAACTGGAAACACCATATATTTT.